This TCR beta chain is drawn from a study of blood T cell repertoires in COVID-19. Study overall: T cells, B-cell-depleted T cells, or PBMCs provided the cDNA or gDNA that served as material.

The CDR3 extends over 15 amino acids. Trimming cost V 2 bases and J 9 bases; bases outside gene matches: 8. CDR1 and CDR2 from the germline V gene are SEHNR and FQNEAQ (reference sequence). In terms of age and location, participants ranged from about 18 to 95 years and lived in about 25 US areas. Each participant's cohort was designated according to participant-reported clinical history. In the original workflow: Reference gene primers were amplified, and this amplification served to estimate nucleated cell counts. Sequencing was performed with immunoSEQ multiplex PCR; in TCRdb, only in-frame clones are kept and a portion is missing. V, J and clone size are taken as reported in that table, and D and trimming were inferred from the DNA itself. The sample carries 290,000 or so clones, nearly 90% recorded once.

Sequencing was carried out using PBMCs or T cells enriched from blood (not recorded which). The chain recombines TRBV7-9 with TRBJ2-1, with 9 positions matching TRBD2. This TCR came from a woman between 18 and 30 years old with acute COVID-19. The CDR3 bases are TGTGCCAGCAGCTTATTGGCGGGAGGGAGTAGTGAGCAGTTCTTC. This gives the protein CASSLLAGGSSEQFF. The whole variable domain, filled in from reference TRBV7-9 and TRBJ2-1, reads DTGVSQNPRHKITKRGQNVTFRCDPISEHNRLYWYRQTLGQGPEFLTYFQNEAQLEKSRLLSDRFSAERPKGSFSTLEIQRTEQGDSAMYLCASSLLAGGSSEQFFGPGTRLTVL.